The 9 T cell receptor beta chains below all came from one sample that was sequenced in a study of T cell repertoires in cytomegalovirus infection. What these receptors recognize is not known. TCRdb ran MiXCR on the reads and lists one entry per CDR3 protein. The sample contains 230,000 or so distinct CDR3 sequences, less than 50% of which appear only once. Sequencing used CD8+ T cells from cultured PBMCs, obtained from culture after CMV antigen stimulation. These receptors originate from a human donor in good health (CMV status not recorded). Some clones in this sample may be carry-over from other donors' samples.

This clonotype came up many times. The rearrangement joins TRBV7-6 to TRBJ2-7, with a possible D match to TRBD2 (5 bases). Trimming took off 5 bases at V and 2 bases at J, with 25 bases between the two ends. The CDR3 totals 18 residues. The V gene's germline CDR1 is SGHVS and CDR2 FNYEAQ. The CDR3 DNA follows: TGTGCCAGCAGCCCCTCTCCAAAACGGGGTTTAAGCACCTACGAGCAGTACTTC. Its translation: CASSPSPKRGLSTYEQYF.

The chain has TRBV7-9 and TRBJ2-7; 8 bases agree with TRBD1. V dropped 4 bases and J dropped 3; count of bases not matched to a gene: 8. The CDR3 is 15 residues long. Germline V gene lookup returns CDR1 SEHNR and CDR2 FQNEAQ (reference sequence). CDR3 in amino acids: CASSSPRDRSYEQYF. As DNA, the CDR3 is TGTGCCAGCAGCTCTCCCCGGGACAGGAGCTACGAGCAGTACTTC.

This clonotype occurred a few times. The rearrangement uses TRBV7-3 and TRBJ2-1; 13 positions agree with TRBD2. CDR3 length: 15 amino acids. Germline V lookup: CDR1 SGHTA, CDR2 FQGTGA. Trimming removed 4 bases from V and 8 bases from J; junction bases left unmatched: 5. The CDR3 DNA reads as TGTGCCAGCAGCTCACTAGCGGGGGGGTTGGATGAGCAGTTCTTC. Its protein is CASSSLAGGLDEQFF.

This clonotype was seen a handful of times. The rearrangement uses TRBV27 and TRBJ2-2; D is ambiguous. Looked up from germline, CDR1 is MNHEY and CDR2 is SMNVEV (reference sequence). V was pared by 6 bases and J by 0 bases, with 14 bases between. The CDR3 covers 16 residues. CDR3 amino acids: CASSLIGEPNTGELFF. Written as DNA, the CDR3 is TGTGCCAGCAGCCTAATAGGAGAACCGAACACCGGGGAGCTGTTTTTT.

Points on this clonotype: One end of the junction fails to match germline, which may point to a read error. The chain has TRBV5-3 and TRBJ2-4; D possibly corresponds to TRBD2 (6 bases). TRBV5-3 has ORF status, its function being uncertain. This CDR3 spans 17 amino acids. The DNA of the CDR3 is TGTGCCAGCAGCTTGGGGGACTCCCCCCTAGCCAAAAACATTCAGTACTTC. Translation: CASSLGDSPLAKNIQYF.

This clonotype was seen ten or more times. This chain links TRBV7-2 with TRBJ1-5; D uncertain. Germline lookup yields CDR1 SGHTA and CDR2 FQGNSA. Trimming shortened V by 5 bases and J by 0 bases, and 8 bases separated the two germline ends. This CDR3 is built from 14 residues. The CDR3: CASSPLGSNQPQHF. The DNA for the CDR3 is TGTGCCAGCAGCCCTCTCGGTAGCAATCAGCCCCAGCATTTT. Supplemented by reference TRBV7-2 and TRBJ1-5, the full variable domain reads GAGVSQSPSNKVTEKGKDVELRCDPISGHTALYWYRQSLGQGLEFLIYFQGNSAPDKSGLPSDRFSAERTGGSVSTLTIQRTQQEDSAVYLCASSPLGSNQPQHFGDGTRLSIL.

Of note for this clonotype: A read error may explain this, as a much larger clone is one base away. The chain uses TRBV7-2 and TRBJ2-7; 13 bases line up with TRBD2. The CDR3 runs 14 residues. V trimming: 3 bases; J trimming: 6 bases; junction bases outside the gene matches: 2. Per the germline V gene, CDR1 is SGHTA and CDR2 is FQGNSA. CDR3 region: CTSSLGTSGTEQYF. DNA of the CDR3: TGTACCAGCAGCTTGGGGACTAGCGGGACCGAGCAGTACTTC.

The J gene is TRBJ1-3, the V gene TRBV6-6; a weak D match, TRBD1 (5 bases). This CDR3 spans 18 amino acids. Germline V gene lookup returns CDR1 MNHNY and CDR2 SVGAGI (reference sequence). Trimming shortened V by 0 bases and J by 8 bases, and 23 bases separated the two germline ends. The CDR3 DNA reads as TGTGCCAGCAGTTACTCGTTTCCCGGGGACGTGGGCTTCCACACCATATATTTT. Translation: CASSYSFPGDVGFHTIYF.

J is TRBJ2-7 and V is TRBV28; D perhaps matches TRBD2 (8 bases). Between the trimmed V and J ends, which lost 8 bases and 4 bases, there was a span of 18 bases. There are 14 residues in the CDR3. Germline-derived CDR1 and CDR2 are MDHEN and SYDVKM. CDR3 coding DNA: TGTGCCAGCGAGGGGGCTAGCGGGCTTTACGAGCAGTACTTC. It translates to CASEGASGLYEQYF.